This TCR beta chain was sequenced in a study of patients and donors after allogeneic stem cell transplantation (dated by TCRdb to the early 2020s). Libraries were made using RT-PCR. Sequencing used a NextSeq 550. TCRdb trimmed the raw reads at Q25, called clones with MiXCR and kept productive beta chains. Entries are consolidated by CDR3 protein sequence, retaining the most common genes and DNA. The sample profile shows hundreds of thousands of distinct CDR3 sequences; approximately 16% of them were found once. The ten largest clones take up about 7% of the sample. Points on this clonotype: Which antigen it targets is not known. Qualities for individual bases were not recorded, and no much larger clone is one base off.

From cysteine to phenylalanine, the CDR3 is 14 amino acids long. Only the CDR3 portion is preserved as DNA: 42 bases, with reading frame beginning at the first base. Between the V and J ends, shortened by 6 bases and 1 base respectively, the junction contains 12 bases. The germline V gene (reference sequence) yields LNHDA for CDR1 and SQIVND for CDR2. The receptor chain draws on TRBV19 and TRBJ1-1; perhaps TRBD1 is the D gene, with 5 bases matching. Sequenced: blood, either unsorted or a sorted T cell fraction (not recorded which). The TCR sequence derives from a human donor who was either an allogeneic HSCT recipient or a stem cell or donor lymphocyte infusion donor (not recorded which). It is not recorded whose cells these are; they may come from a transplant donor. In nucleotides, the sequence is TGTGCCAGTAGCAGGGATCCGCGGAACACTGAAGCTTTCTTT. It encodes CASSRDPRNTEAFF.